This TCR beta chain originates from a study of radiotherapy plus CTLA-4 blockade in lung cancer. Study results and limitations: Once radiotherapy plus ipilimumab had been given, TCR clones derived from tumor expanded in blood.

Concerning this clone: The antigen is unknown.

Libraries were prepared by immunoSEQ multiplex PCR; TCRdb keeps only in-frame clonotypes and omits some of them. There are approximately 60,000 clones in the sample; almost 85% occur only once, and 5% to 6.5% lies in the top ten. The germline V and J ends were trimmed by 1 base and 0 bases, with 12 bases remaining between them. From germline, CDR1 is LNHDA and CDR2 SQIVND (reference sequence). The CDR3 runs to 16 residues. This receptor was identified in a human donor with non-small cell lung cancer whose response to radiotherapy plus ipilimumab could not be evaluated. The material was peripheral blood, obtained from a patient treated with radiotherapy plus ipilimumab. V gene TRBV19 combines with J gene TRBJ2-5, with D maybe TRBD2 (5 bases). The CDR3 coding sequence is TGTGCCAGTAGTATAGCCGGCGGGCGCTACCAAGAGACCCAGTACTTC. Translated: CASSIAGGRYQETQYF.